A single sample is the source of the 4 T cell receptor beta chains below, sequenced in a study of identical twins. TCRdb reprocessed the 5' RACE reads with MiXCR, giving one entry per CDR3 protein. The sample comprises a few hundred thousand distinct CDR3 sequences, roughly 15% of which are singletons, and about 0.47% rests with the top ten. The sample also formed part of further work on yellow fever vaccine responses in identical twins.

Sample: CD4+ T cells sorted from blood. All receptors derive from a woman in her late teens or twenties in good health.

This clonotype was seen only a few times. The rearrangement uses TRBV20-1 and TRBJ2-1; TRBD1 matches at 7 bases. The CDR3 consists of 14 residues. J was trimmed by 7 bases and V by 4 bases; bases with no gene match: 10. Germline loops: CDR1 DFQATT, CDR2 SNEGSKA (reference sequence). The CDR3: CSAKGQILANEQFF. As DNA, the CDR3 is TGCAGTGCTAAGGGACAGATCTTGGCTAATGAGCAGTTCTTC.

V gene TRBV24-1 combines with J gene TRBJ2-7, with 7 bases fitting TRBD2. The CDR3 consists of 15 residues. Trimming cost V 3 bases and J 1 base; bases outside gene matches: 5. Germline-derived CDR1 and CDR2 are KGHDR and SFDVKD. CDR3 amino acids: CATSDGRRGSYEQYF. The CDR3 coding sequence is TGTGCCACCAGTGATGGCCGGCGGGGGTCCTACGAGCAGTACTTC.

The chain has TRBV28 and TRBJ2-7, with D possibly TRBD1 on 6 matching bases. Trimming shortened V by 7 bases and J by 3 bases, and 19 bases separated the two germline ends. This CDR3 contains 15 residues. CDR1 and CDR2 (germline): MDHEN, SYDVKM. The CDR3 nucleotides are TGTGCCAGCAACCCCGCGACAGGAAAGATCTACGAGCAGTACTTC. Protein: CASNPATGKIYEQYF. The full variable domain, completed using reference TRBV28 and TRBJ2-7, is DVKVTQSSRYLVKRTGEKVFLECVQDMDHENMFWYRQDPGLGLRLIYFSYDVKMKEKGDIPEGYSVSREKKERFSLILESASTNQTSMYLCASNPATGKIYEQYFGPGTRLTVT.

The chain recombines TRBV7-2 with TRBJ2-1; 13 nucleotides match TRBD2. Germline V CDR1 and CDR2: SGHTA, FQGNSA. V was clipped by 3 bases and J by 5 bases; unmatched bases: 7. The CDR3 extends over 17 amino acids. The CDR3 nucleotides are TGTGCCAGCAGCTTGGTACCGGGACTAGCGGGAAACAATGAGCAGTTCTTC. Amino acids: CASSLVPGLAGNNEQFF.